A single sample gave rise to the 30 T cell receptor beta chains below, sequenced in a study of T cell responses to AZD1222 COVID-19 vaccine. The data were produced by immunoSEQ multiplex PCR, yet TCRdb's version contains in-frame clones alone and is incomplete. The table shows some 160,000 clones, with roughly 93% occurring only once. The source material was peripheral blood, sampled 28 days after the second AZD1222 dose. Receptor source: an adult who received the AZD1222 COVID-19 vaccine.

J is TRBJ2-1 and V is TRBV27; a possible D gene is TRBD2 (5 bases). V shed 6 bases and J shed 2 bases, with 20 bases lying between them. Germline V gene sequence: CDR1 MNHEY, CDR2 SMNVEV (reference sequence). The CDR3 consists of 17 residues. This CDR3 reads CASSPQAAWEPYNEQFF. CDR3 DNA sequence: TGTGCCAGCAGCCCTCAGGCTGCCTGGGAGCCCTACAATGAGCAGTTCTTC.

The J gene is TRBJ2-7, the V gene TRBV7-8; 7 positions match TRBD1. The CDR3 runs 15 residues. CDR1 and CDR2 (germline): SGHVS, FQNEAQ. With 5 bases clipped from V and 5 bases from J, the junction kept 12 bases outside the gene matches. The CDR3 DNA sequence: TGTGCCAGCAGCCCGCAAGGGACAGAACTCCACGAGCAGTACTTC. This translates into CASSPQGTELHEQYF.

V usage is TRBV11-1 and J usage is TRBJ2-1, with D hard to call. V was shortened by 8 bases and J by 0 bases, with 11 bases between the two germline ends. The CDR3 covers 14 residues. Germline lookup yields CDR1 SGHAT and CDR2 FQDESV (reference sequence). The DNA of the CDR3 is TGTGCCAGCCGGGTGAGGTTCTCCTACAATGAGCAGTTCTTC. Amino acid sequence: CASRVRFSYNEQFF.

The chain joins TRBV30 to TRBJ1-1; weak D call: TRBD1 (6 bases). The germline gives CDR1 GTSNPN, CDR2 SVGIG (reference sequence). V lost 2 bases and J 0 bases, leaving 13 bases between the germline ends. CDR3 length equals 15 residues. The CDR3: CAWSPGVRMNTEAFF. The DNA of the CDR3 is TGTGCCTGGAGTCCAGGGGTTCGGATGAACACTGAAGCTTTCTTT.

The rearrangement uses TRBV9 and TRBJ2-3; 10 bases are a match to TRBD2. CDR1 and CDR2 from the germline V gene are SGDLS and YYNGEE. The junction had 3 bases not matched to a gene; V was cut back by 0 bases and J by 2 bases. This CDR3 contains 16 residues. CDR3 nucleotide sequence: TGTGCCAGCAGCGTAGGTAGCGGGGGGAACACAGATACGCAGTATTTT. Amino acid sequence: CASSVGSGGNTDTQYF.

The chain is built from TRBV3-1 (or the pseudogene TRBV3-2) and TRBJ1-1; D might be TRBD1 (5 bases). The CDR3 is 17 residues long. CDR1 is LGHDT, CDR2 YNNKEL, per germline (reference sequence). V was shortened by 5 bases and J by 1 base, with 20 bases between the two germline ends. CDR3 amino acids: CASSGGGLPTTNTEAFF. The CDR3 DNA reads TGTGCCAGCAGCGGGGGGGGGTTACCCACTACGAACACTGAAGCTTTCTTT.

This clone was observed a few times. The rearrangement joins TRBV7-8 to TRBJ1-1, with a possible D match to TRBD1 (5 bases). CDR1 and CDR2 (germline): SGHVS, FQNEAQ. The CDR3 totals 17 residues. Trimming stripped 0 bases from V and 1 base from J, with 15 bases between. CDR3 amino acids: CASSLAPGYERNTEAFF. DNA of the CDR3: TGTGCCAGCAGCTTAGCGCCAGGGTACGAACGGAACACTGAAGCTTTCTTT.

V gene TRBV2 combines with J gene TRBJ1-2, with 9 bases fitting TRBD1. The CDR3 runs to 13 residues. After removal of 6 bases from V and 4 bases from J, the junction contained 3 bases not matched to a gene. CDR1 is SNHLY and CDR2 is FYNNEI in the germline V gene. CDR3 protein: CASRGTGSYGYTF. The CDR3 region has the DNA TGTGCCAGCAGGGGGACAGGGTCCTATGGCTACACCTTC.

The J gene is TRBJ2-7, the V gene TRBV12-3 or TRBV12-4; a weak D match, TRBD1 (6 bases). The CDR3 is 13 amino acids. V was pared by 6 bases and J by 5 bases, with 14 bases between. CDR3 sequence reads: CASRYREGDEQYF. CDR3 coding DNA: TGTGCCAGCAGGTACAGGGAAGGCGACGAGCAGTACTTC.

V is TRBV6-5 and J is TRBJ1-3; 8 nucleotides align to TRBD1. The CDR3 is 14 amino acids. The V segment lost 4 bases and the J segment 5 bases; nucleotides outside the gene matches: 4. Germline CDR1 is MNHEY and CDR2 is SVGAGI. The CDR3, as DNA: TGTGCCAGCAGTTCTCGGACAGGGAGAAACACCATATATTTT. As protein: CASSSRTGRNTIYF.

V and J are TRBV4-1 and TRBJ2-7, with a weak D call TRBD2 (5 bases). The CDR3 covers 14 residues. Trimming removed 4 bases from V and 3 bases from J, with 13 bases in between. Per germline, CDR1 MGHRA and CDR2 YSYEKL. DNA of the CDR3: TGCGCCAGCAGCCTGGCTGGACGGGACTACGAGCAGTACTTC. This encodes CASSLAGRDYEQYF.

In its sample, this clone was seen a few times. V and J are TRBV5-1 and TRBJ2-3; tentatively, D is TRBD2 (6 bases). Germline V CDR1 and CDR2: SGHRS, YFSETQ. The CDR3 totals 16 residues. V was trimmed by 0 bases and J by 0 bases, leaving 11 bases between them. The CDR3 loop is CASSLATGTSTDTQYF. CDR3 DNA: TGCGCCAGCAGCTTGGCCACTGGGACTAGCACAGATACGCAGTATTTT.

The chain combines TRBV18 with TRBJ1-2; D ambiguous. The CDR3 has 16 amino acids. Trimming shortened V by 0 bases and J by 0 bases, and 11 bases separated the two germline ends. Germline CDR1 reads KGHSH; CDR2 reads LQKENI. The chain's CDR3 is CASSPPGRPPNYGYTF. CDR3 sequence (DNA): TGTGCCAGCTCACCACCTGGACGACCCCCTAACTATGGCTACACCTTC.

The chain links TRBV5-1 to TRBJ1-6; 12 nucleotides agree with TRBD1. V was clipped by 2 bases and J by 10 bases; unmatched bases: 4. Germline CDR1 is SGHRS and CDR2 is YFSETQ. The CDR3 contains 15 residues. The DNA for the CDR3 is TGCGCCAGCAGCTTACGGGACAGGGGGCGATCACCCCTCCACTTT. Its translation is CASSLRDRGRSPLHF.

The genes are TRBV12-3 or TRBV12-4 and TRBJ1-1; unclear D gene. The V end was cut by 7 bases, the J end by 2 bases, with 11 bases between. CDR3 length: 13 amino acids. The CDR3 is CASTPRRNTEAFF. The DNA of the CDR3 is TGTGCCAGCACCCCCAGACGTAACACTGAAGCTTTCTTT.

The V call is TRBV7-2, the J call TRBJ1-2, with TRBD1 matching 7 bases. V was pared by 6 bases and J by 8 bases, with 9 bases of the junction left unmatched. The CDR3 contains 13 residues. Germline CDR1 and CDR2: SGHTA and FQGNSA. CDR3 sequence (DNA): TGTGCCAGCAGTCCGGTTACAGGGGTCGGCTACACCTTC. Translation: CASSPVTGVGYTF.

The CDR3 is CASGRQGAIYGYTF. The CDR3 bases are TGTGCCAGTGGCCGCCAGGGGGCTATCTATGGCTACACCTTC. The chain combines TRBV19 with TRBJ1-2; 8 bases are shared with TRBD1. Germline-derived CDR1 and CDR2 are LNHDA and SQIVND (reference sequence). This CDR3 spans 14 amino acids. V shed 8 bases, J shed 4 bases, and the junction held 9 bases outside the gene matches.

The CDR3 bases are TGTGCCACCAGCAGAGAGGACAGGGGGCTCTCACCCCTCCACTTT. Amino acids: CATSREDRGLSPLHF. The chain couples TRBV15 to TRBJ1-6, with 11 bases matching TRBD1. The CDR3 has 15 amino acids. Germline CDR1 and CDR2: LNHNV and YYDKDF (reference sequence). V was pared by 0 bases and J by 10 bases, with 2 bases of the junction left unmatched.

This chain uses TRBV14 with TRBJ1-1; no firm D call. CDR1 SGHDN and CDR2 FVKESK come from the germline V gene. The CDR3 has 14 amino acids. Deletions cut 3 bases from V and 0 bases from J, with 8 bases between. The CDR3 sequence: CASSQIHMNTEAFF. The CDR3 region has the DNA TGTGCCAGCAGCCAGATACACATGAACACTGAAGCTTTCTTT.

The V gene is TRBV5-6, the J gene TRBJ1-1; 7 bases map to TRBD1. V shed 4 bases and J 7 bases; nucleotides not matched to a gene: 13. Germline loops: CDR1 SGHDT, CDR2 YYEEEE. This CDR3 spans 15 amino acids. Written as DNA, the CDR3 is TGTGCCAGCAGCACTGGACAGGCCGGGAGGATTGAAGCTTTCTTT. It encodes CASSTGQAGRIEAFF.

In regard to this clone: One end of the junction fails to match germline, which may point to a read error. The J gene is TRBJ1-2, the V gene TRBV4-1; the D gene is possibly TRBD1 (6 bases). The CDR3 sequence is 14 residues long. Looked up from germline, CDR1 is MGHRA and CDR2 is YSYEKL. The CDR3 DNA sequence: TGCGCCAGCAGCCTGGCCCAGGACAGATCTCGAGGTCCCTTC. This translates into CASSLAQDRSRGPF.

The gene calls are TRBV5-1 and TRBJ1-2; 7 bases agree with TRBD1. The germline V gene encodes CDR1 SGHRS and CDR2 YFSETQ. This CDR3 has 15 residues. The ends lost 4 bases at V and 3 bases at J; junction bases unmatched: 9. CDR3 in amino acids: CASSLGTALDYGYTF. The CDR3, as DNA: TGCGCCAGCAGCCTAGGGACAGCCCTTGACTATGGCTACACCTTC.

This rearrangement joins TRBV1 to TRBJ1-3; the D segment call TRBD1 is taken from the table without a DNA check. TRBV1 is a recognized pseudogene. The CDR3 has 14 amino acids. The CDR3 protein is CTSGQAYSGNTIYF. CDR3 nucleotide sequence: TGCACCAGCGGACAGGCGTACTCTGGAAACACCATATATTTT.

This clone was observed a few times. This chain links TRBV5-1 with TRBJ1-6, with D possibly TRBD1 on 5 matching bases. Germline-derived CDR1 and CDR2 are SGHRS and YFSETQ. CDR3 length equals 13 residues. The V and J ends lost 0 bases and 9 bases respectively, with 7 bases between them. CDR3 DNA sequence: TGCGCCAGCAGCTTGGAGGGGACTTCACCCCTCCACTTT. As protein: CASSLEGTSPLHF.

The V call is TRBV5-1, the J call TRBJ1-2; 7 bases map to TRBD1. The CDR3 has 15 residues. The V and J ends lost 5 bases and 4 bases, in that order; junction bases with no gene match: 11. Germline CDR1 and CDR2: SGHRS and YFSETQ. CDR3 coding DNA: TGCGCCAGCAGTTCAGACAGGGTTGGGCCCTATGGCTACACCTTC. Protein product: CASSSDRVGPYGYTF.

The V gene is TRBV2, the J gene TRBJ2-2, with 8 bases identical to TRBD2. V gave up 7 bases and J gave up 0 bases; unmatched junction bases: 4. The CDR3 has 15 amino acids. Germline V gives CDR1 SNHLY, CDR2 FYNNEI. CDR3 nucleotide sequence: TGTGCCAGCACTTGGACTAGCTCGAACACCGGGGAGCTGTTTTTT. As protein: CASTWTSSNTGELFF.

A single count supports this clone. This sequence joins TRBV5-1 and TRBJ2-3, with 13 bases lining up with TRBD2. The CDR3 covers 16 residues. Unmatched junction bases numbered 4, after V lost 4 bases and J lost 2 bases. Germline V gene data show CDR1 as SGHRS and CDR2 as YFSETQ. The CDR3 is CASSQGLAGTTDTQYF. CDR3 sequence (DNA): TGCGCCAGCAGCCAGGGACTAGCGGGAACCACAGATACGCAGTATTTT.

The table lists this clone with a count of one. J is TRBJ2-5 and V is TRBV5-5, with TRBD2 matching over 8 bases. The CDR3 has 16 residues. In germline, CDR1 is SGHKS, CDR2 YYEKEE (reference sequence). J was trimmed by 2 bases and V by 0 bases; bases with no gene match: 6. DNA of the CDR3: TGTGCCAGCAGCTTGGCGGCGGGGGGCCTTCAAGAGACCCAGTACTTC. Its protein product is CASSLAAGGLQETQYF.

The gene calls are TRBV27 and TRBJ1-5, with TRBD1 identical over 11 bases. CDR1 MNHEY and CDR2 SMNVEV come from the germline V gene (reference sequence). V gave up 3 bases and J gave up 2 bases; unmatched junction bases: 3. CDR3 length: 16 amino acids. In nucleotides, the CDR3 is TGTGCCAGCAGTTTTTTGGGACAGGGGGGCAATCAGCCCCAGCATTTT. Its protein is CASSFLGQGGNQPQHF.

The rearrangement uses TRBV10-3 and TRBJ2-3; 7 bases are a match to TRBD1. CDR3 size: 16 residues. The germline V gene has CDR1 ENHRY and CDR2 SYGVKD. Losses at the gene ends were 2 bases for V and 1 base for J; bases not matched to a gene: 6. The CDR3 loop reads CAISENRGEGTDTQYF. DNA for the CDR3: TGTGCCATCAGTGAGAACAGGGGAGAGGGCACAGATACGCAGTATTTT.